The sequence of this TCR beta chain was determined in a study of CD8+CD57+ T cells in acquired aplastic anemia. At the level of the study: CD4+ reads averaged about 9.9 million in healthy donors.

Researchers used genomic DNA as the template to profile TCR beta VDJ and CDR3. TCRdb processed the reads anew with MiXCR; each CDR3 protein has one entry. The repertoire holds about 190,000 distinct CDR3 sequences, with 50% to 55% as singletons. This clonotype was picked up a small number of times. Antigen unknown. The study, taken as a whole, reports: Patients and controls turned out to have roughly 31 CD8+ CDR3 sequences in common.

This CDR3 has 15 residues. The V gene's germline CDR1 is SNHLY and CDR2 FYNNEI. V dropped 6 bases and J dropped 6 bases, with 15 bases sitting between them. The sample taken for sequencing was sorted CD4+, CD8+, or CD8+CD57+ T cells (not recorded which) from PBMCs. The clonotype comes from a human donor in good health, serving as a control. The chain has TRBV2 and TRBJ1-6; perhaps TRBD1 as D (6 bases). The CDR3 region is CASRQDSISNSPLHF. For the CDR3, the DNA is TGTGCCAGCAGGCAGGACAGCATTAGTAATTCACCCCTCCACTTT.